This note documents a single T cell receptor beta chain sequence. The antigen remains undetermined. The CDR3 runs to 10 residues. Germline loops: CDR1 DFQATT, CDR2 SNEGSKA (reference sequence). Trimming pared 6 bases from V and 10 bases from J, leaving 12 bases between. This entry comes from a study of chemoradiotherapy in HPV16-positive cancers. Whole-study findings and limits: Candidate HPV-specific clones and E7-related TCR motifs grew in tumor during treatment. HPV-responsive T-cell expansion during chemoradiotherapy was linked to improved recurrence-free survival in HPV16-positive patients.

Only in-frame clones appear in the TCRdb table, and some are missing; sequencing was by immunoSEQ multiplex PCR. The sample lists around 6,600 clones, more than 60% occurring once. Sequences were derived from tumor tissue, sampled from a patient who underwent chemoradiotherapy. The chain couples TRBV20-1 to TRBJ1-2, with D unresolved. This TCR came from a human donor with HPV-associated anogenital cancer. CDR3 region: CSARPSYYTF. The CDR3 bases are TGCAGTGCGAGGCCAAGTTACTACACCTTC.